A selection of T cell receptor beta chains follows, all from one sample in a study of T cell responses to AZD1222 COVID-19 vaccine. Sequencing used immunoSEQ multiplex PCR; TCRdb keeps in-frame clones, though not all of them. The data contain 95,000 to 150,000 clones, 70% to 90% of them singletons. Material: peripheral blood, obtained on day 0 of AZD1222 vaccination. Source of these receptors: an adult in good health. The CDR3 runs from the conserved cysteine through the conserved F or W. D genes are given only for firm matches. Not all rows give a size; the values are once, few, many and, for expanded clones, a class.

TRBD1,TRBV27,-,TRBJ1-2,CASSSHRGGYTF,TGTGCCAGCAGTTCGCACAGGGGTGGCTACACCTTC
-,TRBV3-1/TRBV3-2,-,TRBJ1-2,CASSQLGQPNYGYTF,TGTGCCAGCAGCCAACTCGGCCAGCCAAACTATGGCTACACCTTC
-,TRBV9,few,TRBJ1-3,CASSVSPTGRSGNTIYF,TGTGCCAGCAGCGTCTCCCCGACAGGCCGCTCTGGAAACACCATATATTTT
-,TRBV6-5,-,TRBJ1-2,CASNLREGYTF,TGTGCCAGCAACCTAAGGGAGGGTTACACCTTC
-,TRBV29-1,-,TRBJ1-1,CSVESPPKGIEAFF,TGCAGCGTTGAAAGCCCCCCCAAAGGCATTGAAGCTTTCTTT
-,TRBV6-5,-,TRBJ2-7,CASRGGLGTYEQYF,TGTGCCAGCAGGGGGGGTCTTGGTACCTACGAGCAGTACTTC
-,TRBV15,-,TRBJ1-6,CATSNEGTILNSPLHF,TGTGCCACCAGCAATGAAGGGACGATTCTAAATTCACCCCTCCACTTT
TRBD2,TRBV6-2/TRBV6-3,once,TRBJ2-3,CASSRPGLAGSTDTQYF,TGTGCCAGCAGTCGTCCGGGACTAGCGGGCAGCACAGATACGCAGTATTTT
-,TRBV27,-,TRBJ2-5,CASTPGGLTHETQYF,TGTGCCAGCACCCCCGGGGGGCTGACCCACGAGACCCAGTACTTC
TRBD1,TRBV24-1,-,TRBJ1-2,CATSVATLDRGDGYTF,TGTGCCACCAGTGTCGCTACCCTCGACAGGGGCGACGGCTACACCTTC
TRBD2,TRBV7-9,-,TRBJ2-2,CASSLRISRGRPAGELFF,TGTGCCAGCAGCTTAAGAATCAGTCGCGGGAGGCCCGCCGGGGAGCTGTTTTTT
-,TRBV6-5,-,TRBJ1-2,CASSYGNWGDYGYTF,TGTGCCAGCAGTTACGGGAATTGGGGTGACTATGGCTACACCTTC
-,TRBV19,-,TRBJ1-5,CASSIGGLVDQPQHF,TGTGCCAGTAGTATCGGCGGTTTGGTGGATCAGCCCCAGCATTTT
-,TRBV27,-,TRBJ1-6,CASSARGNSPLHF,TGTGCCAGCAGTGCCAGGGGTAATTCACCCCTCCACTTT
TRBD1,TRBV29-1,-,TRBJ2-5,CSVNRDRGVETQYF,TGCAGCGTTAACCGGGACAGGGGGGTAGAGACCCAGTACTTC
-,TRBV21-1,-,TRBJ2-7,CASSKFPLSGASYEQYF,TGTGCCAGCAGCAAATTCCCCCTTAGCGGGGCCTCCTACGAGCAGTACTTC
-,TRBV9,-,TRBJ1-1,CASSVAGEATEAFF,TGTGCCAGCAGCGTAGCAGGGGAGGCCACTGAAGCTTTCTTT
-,TRBV9,-,TRBJ1-2,CASSVDQGGYGYTF,TGTGCCAGCAGCGTAGATCAAGGGGGCTATGGCTACACCTTC
-,TRBV5-1,-,TRBJ2-7,CASSLNSPYEQYF,TGCGCCAGCAGCTTGAACAGCCCCTACGAGCAGTACTTC
-,TRBV18,once,TRBJ2-5,CASSPRETQYF,TGTGCCAGCTCACCTCGAGAGACCCAGTACTTC
-,TRBV5-1,-,TRBJ2-1,CASSFRDPGRPNNEQFF,TGCGCCAGCAGCTTCCGGGACCCGGGACGGCCGAACAATGAGCAGTTCTTC
-,TRBV6-4,-,TRBJ1-5,CASSDSTFWPQHF,TGTGCCAGCAGTGACTCGACCTTTTGGCCCCAGCATTTT
-,TRBV7-2,-,TRBJ1-3,CASSLDPTTPGNTIYF,TGTGCCAGCAGCTTAGACCCTACAACGCCCGGAAACACCATATATTTT
TRBD1,TRBV19,-,TRBJ1-2,CASANRGSNYGYTF,TGTGCCAGTGCGAACAGGGGATCTAACTATGGCTACACCTTC
TRBD1,TRBV5-1,-,TRBJ1-3,CASSGSGGGFSGNTIYF,TGCGCCAGCAGCGGATCGGGAGGGGGCTTCTCTGGAAACACCATATATTTT
TRBD1,TRBV3-1/TRBV3-2,few,TRBJ1-6,CASRTGTRPLHF,TGTGCCAGCAGGACAGGGACTCGACCCCTCCACTTT
-,TRBV7-9,few,TRBJ1-4,CASSFLSNEKLFF,TGTGCCAGCAGCTTTCTGTCGAATGAAAAACTGTTTTTT
-,TRBV27,-,TRBJ2-6,CASSLSIRNSGANVLTF,TGTGCCAGCAGTTTATCGATTCGCAACTCTGGGGCCAACGTCCTGACTTTC
-,TRBV30,once,TRBJ2-7,CAWSLGEQYF,TGTGCCTGGAGTTTAGGGGAGCAGTACTTC
TRBD1,TRBV2,-,TRBJ1-4,CASNRGSGGEKLFF,TGTGCCAGCAACAGGGGATCGGGAGGGGAAAAACTGTTTTTT
-,TRBV3-1/TRBV3-2,-,TRBJ2-7,CASTGPSGRQYF,TGTGCCAGTACCGGACCCTCTGGAAGGCAGTACTTC
TRBD1,TRBV6-5,-,TRBJ1-4,CASSTGARGEKLFF,TGTGCCAGCAGCACAGGGGCGCGGGGTGAAAAACTGTTTTTT
TRBD2,TRBV19,few,TRBJ2-7,CASMVSGSSYEQYF,TGTGCCAGTATGGTTAGCGGGAGCTCCTACGAGCAGTACTTC
TRBD2,TRBV7-2,-,TRBJ2-3,CASSFTSVDTQYF,TGTGCCAGCAGCTTTACTAGCGTTGATACGCAGTATTTT
-,TRBV6-6,-,TRBJ2-7,CASSYTAHSYEQYF,TGTGCCAGCAGTTATACAGCTCACTCCTACGAGCAGTACTTC
TRBD2,TRBV6-5,-,TRBJ2-5,CASVLSRGGVTQYF,TGTGCCAGTGTCCTTTCGCGGGGGGGCGTGACCCAGTACTTC
TRBD2,TRBV7-9,-,TRBJ2-7,CASSLGRGQYF,TGTGCCAGCAGCTTGGGGAGGGGGCAGTACTTC
-,TRBV24-1,few,TRBJ1-5,CATSDHGVGQPQHF,TGTGCCACCAGTGACCACGGGGTGGGGCAGCCCCAGCATTTT
-,TRBV27,-,TRBJ2-7,CASSRPPYEQYF,TGTGCCAGCAGCCGCCCTCCCTACGAGCAGTACTTC
TRBD1,TRBV5-1,once,TRBJ1-1,CASSLDGTDSTEAFF,TGCGCCAGCAGCTTGGATGGGACAGACAGCACTGAAGCTTTCTTT